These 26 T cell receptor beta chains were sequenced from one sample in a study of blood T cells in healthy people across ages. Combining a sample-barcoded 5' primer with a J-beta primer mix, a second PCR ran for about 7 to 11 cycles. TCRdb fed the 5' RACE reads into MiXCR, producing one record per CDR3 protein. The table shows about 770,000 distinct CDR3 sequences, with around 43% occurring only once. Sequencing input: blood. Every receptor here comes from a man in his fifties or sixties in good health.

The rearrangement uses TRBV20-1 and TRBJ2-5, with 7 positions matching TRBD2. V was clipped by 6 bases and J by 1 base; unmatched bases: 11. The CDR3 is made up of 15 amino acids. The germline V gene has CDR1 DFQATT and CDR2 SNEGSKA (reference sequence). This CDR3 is CSAPAGGGSQETQYF. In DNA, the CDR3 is TGCAGTGCGCCTGCTGGGGGAGGGTCCCAAGAGACCCAGTACTTC.

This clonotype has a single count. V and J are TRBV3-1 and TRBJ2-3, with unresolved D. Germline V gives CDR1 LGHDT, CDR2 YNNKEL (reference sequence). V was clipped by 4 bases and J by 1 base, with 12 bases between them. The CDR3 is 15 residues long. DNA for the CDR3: TGTGCCAGCAGCCCACAGCACGCTGGCACAGATACGCAGTATTTT. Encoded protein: CASSPQHAGTDTQYF.

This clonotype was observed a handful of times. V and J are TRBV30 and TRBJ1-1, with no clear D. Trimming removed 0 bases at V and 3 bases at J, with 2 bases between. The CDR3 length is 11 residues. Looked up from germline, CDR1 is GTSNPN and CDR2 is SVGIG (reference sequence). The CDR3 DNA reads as TGTGCCTGGAGTGTATACACTGAAGCTTTCTTT. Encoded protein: CAWSVYTEAFF.

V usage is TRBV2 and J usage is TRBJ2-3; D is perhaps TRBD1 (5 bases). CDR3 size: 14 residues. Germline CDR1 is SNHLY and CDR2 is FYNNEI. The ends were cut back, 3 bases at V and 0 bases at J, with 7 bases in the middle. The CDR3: CASSDDRSTDTQYF. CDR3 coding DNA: TGTGCCAGCAGTGATGACAGAAGCACAGATACGCAGTATTTT.

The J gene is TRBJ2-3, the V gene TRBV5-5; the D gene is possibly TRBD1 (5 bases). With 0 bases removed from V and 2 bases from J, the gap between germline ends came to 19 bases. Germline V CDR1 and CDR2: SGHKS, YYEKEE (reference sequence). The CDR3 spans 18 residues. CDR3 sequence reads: CASSLAIVGLMTTDTQYF. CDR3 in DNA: TGTGCCAGCAGCTTGGCTATTGTGGGGCTGATGACCACAGATACGCAGTATTTT.

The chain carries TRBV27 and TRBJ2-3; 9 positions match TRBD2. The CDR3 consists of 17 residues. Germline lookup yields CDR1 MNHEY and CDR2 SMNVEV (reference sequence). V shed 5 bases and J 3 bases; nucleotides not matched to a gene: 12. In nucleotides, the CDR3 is TGTGCCAGCAGTCCTTGGCGGGGGGGCGGTGGAACAGATACGCAGTATTTT. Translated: CASSPWRGGGGTDTQYF.

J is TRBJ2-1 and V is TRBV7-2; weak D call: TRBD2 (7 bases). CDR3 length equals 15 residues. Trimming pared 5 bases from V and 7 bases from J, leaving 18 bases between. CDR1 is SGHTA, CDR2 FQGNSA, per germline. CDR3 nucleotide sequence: TGTGCCAGCAGCAAACTCCCCGGGGGGCTTAATGAGCAGTTCTTC. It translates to CASSKLPGGLNEQFF.

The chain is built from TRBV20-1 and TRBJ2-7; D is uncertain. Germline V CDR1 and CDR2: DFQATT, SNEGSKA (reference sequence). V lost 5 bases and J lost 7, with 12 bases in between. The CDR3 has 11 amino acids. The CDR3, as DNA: TGCAGTGCTTACGATGGGTCTGAGCAGTACTTC. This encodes CSAYDGSEQYF.

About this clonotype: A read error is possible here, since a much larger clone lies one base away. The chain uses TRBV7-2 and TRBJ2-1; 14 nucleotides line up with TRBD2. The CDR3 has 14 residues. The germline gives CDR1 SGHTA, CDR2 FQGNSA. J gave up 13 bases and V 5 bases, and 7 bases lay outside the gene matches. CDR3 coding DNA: TGTGCCAGCAGCCCGGGACTAGCGGGAGAGACCCAGTTCTTC. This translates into CASSPGLAGETQFF.

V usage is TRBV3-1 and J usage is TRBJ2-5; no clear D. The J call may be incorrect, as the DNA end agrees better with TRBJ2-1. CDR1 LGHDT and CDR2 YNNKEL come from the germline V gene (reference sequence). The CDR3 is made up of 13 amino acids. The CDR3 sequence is CASSQVPRETQFF. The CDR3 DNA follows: TGTGCCAGCAGCCAAGTCCCTCGAGAGACCCAGTTCTTC.

The CDR3 region has the DNA TGTGCCAGCAGCTTAGCGGAAGGGGGAGGACTAGCGGGGGCCGGCCGGGGAGATACGCAGTATTTT. Translation: CASSLAEGGGLAGAGRGDTQYF. The genes are TRBV7-6 and TRBJ2-3; 13 bases match TRBD2. Germline V gene lookup returns CDR1 SGHVS and CDR2 FNYEAQ. The CDR3 extends over 22 amino acids. J lost 5 bases, V lost 0 bases, and 20 bases had no gene match.

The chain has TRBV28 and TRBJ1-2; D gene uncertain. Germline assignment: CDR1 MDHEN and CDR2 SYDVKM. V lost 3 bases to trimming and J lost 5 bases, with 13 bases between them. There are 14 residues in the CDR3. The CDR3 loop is CASSLVTESYGYTF. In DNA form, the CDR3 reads TGTGCCAGCAGTTTGGTGACGGAAAGTTATGGCTACACCTTC.

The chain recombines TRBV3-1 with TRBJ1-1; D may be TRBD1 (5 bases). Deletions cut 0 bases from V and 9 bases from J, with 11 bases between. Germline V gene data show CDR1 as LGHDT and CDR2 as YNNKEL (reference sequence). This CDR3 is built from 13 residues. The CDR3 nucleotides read TGTGCCAGCAGCCAAGAGGCCGGGACTAAAGCTTTCTTT. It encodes CASSQEAGTKAFF.

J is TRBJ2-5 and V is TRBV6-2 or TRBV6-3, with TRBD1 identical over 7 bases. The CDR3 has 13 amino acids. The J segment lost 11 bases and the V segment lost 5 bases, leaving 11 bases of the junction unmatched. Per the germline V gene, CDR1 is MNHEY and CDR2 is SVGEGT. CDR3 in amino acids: CASSPGQAREQYF. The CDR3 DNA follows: TGTGCCAGCAGTCCCGGACAGGCCAGAGAGCAGTACTTC.

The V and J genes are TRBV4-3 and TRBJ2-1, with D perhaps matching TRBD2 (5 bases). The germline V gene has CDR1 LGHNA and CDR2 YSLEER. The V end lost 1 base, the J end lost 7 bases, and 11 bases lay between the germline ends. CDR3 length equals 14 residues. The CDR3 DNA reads TGCGCCAGCAGCCAAGTTGAGGGCCGGAATGAGCAGTTCTTC. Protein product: CASSQVEGRNEQFF.

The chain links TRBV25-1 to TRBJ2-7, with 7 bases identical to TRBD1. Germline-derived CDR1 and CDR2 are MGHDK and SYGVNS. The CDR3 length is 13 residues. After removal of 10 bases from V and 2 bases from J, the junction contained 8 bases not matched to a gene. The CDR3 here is CATARDSTYEQYF. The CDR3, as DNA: TGTGCCACCGCCCGGGACAGCACCTACGAGCAGTACTTC.

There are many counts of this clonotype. CDR3 in amino acids: CSARKPGTSIDNEQFF. The CDR3 region has the DNA TGCAGTGCTAGAAAGCCCGGGACTAGCATTGACAATGAGCAGTTCTTC. This chain uses TRBV20-1 with TRBJ2-1; the match to TRBD2 covers 9 bases. The germline CDR1 and CDR2 sequences are DFQATT and SNEGSKA (reference sequence). The CDR3 contains 16 residues. With V trimmed by 2 bases and J by 5 bases, 10 bases remained unmatched.

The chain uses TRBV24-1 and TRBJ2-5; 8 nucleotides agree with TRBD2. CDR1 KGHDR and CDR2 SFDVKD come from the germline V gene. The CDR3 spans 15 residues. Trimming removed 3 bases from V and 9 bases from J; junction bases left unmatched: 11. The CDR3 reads CATSDPGTSKSPQYF. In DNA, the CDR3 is TGTGCCACCAGTGATCCCGGGACTAGTAAGAGTCCCCAGTACTTC.

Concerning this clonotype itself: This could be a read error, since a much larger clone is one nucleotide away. The CDR3 sequence is CSGGATTDTQYF. DNA of the CDR3: TGCAGCGGGGGGGCTACCACAGATACGCAGTATTTT. The rearrangement joins TRBV29-1 to TRBJ2-3; the D call may be TRBD1 or TRBD2 (6 bases each). CDR1 is SQVTM, CDR2 ANQGSEA, per germline. The CDR3 consists of 12 residues. Trimming took off 7 bases at V and 2 bases at J, with 10 bases between the two ends.

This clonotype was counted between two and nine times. The CDR3 region is CAISENSNQPQHF. In DNA form, the CDR3 reads TGTGCCATCAGTGAAAATAGCAATCAGCCCCAGCATTTT. The rearrangement uses TRBV10-3 and TRBJ1-5; no clear D. Looked up from germline, CDR1 is ENHRY and CDR2 is SYGVKD. The ends were cut back, 3 bases at V and 0 bases at J, with 3 bases in the middle. This CDR3 has 13 residues.

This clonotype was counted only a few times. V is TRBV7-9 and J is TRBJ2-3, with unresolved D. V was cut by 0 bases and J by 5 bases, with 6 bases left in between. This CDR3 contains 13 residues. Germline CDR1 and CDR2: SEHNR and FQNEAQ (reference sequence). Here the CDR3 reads CASSLAQKDTQYF. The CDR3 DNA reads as TGTGCCAGCAGCTTAGCGCAGAAAGATACGCAGTATTTT.

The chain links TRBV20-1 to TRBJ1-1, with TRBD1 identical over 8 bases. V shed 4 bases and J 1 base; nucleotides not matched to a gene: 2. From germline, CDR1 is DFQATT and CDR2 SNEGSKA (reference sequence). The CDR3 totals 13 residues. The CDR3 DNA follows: TGCAGTGCTACGGGGACAGGGAACACTGAAGCTTTCTTT. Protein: CSATGTGNTEAFF.

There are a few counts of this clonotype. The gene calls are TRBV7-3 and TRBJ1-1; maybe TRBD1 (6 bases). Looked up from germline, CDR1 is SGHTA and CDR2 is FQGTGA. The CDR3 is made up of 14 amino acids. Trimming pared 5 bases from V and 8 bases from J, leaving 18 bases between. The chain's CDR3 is CASSPDRTRNEAFF. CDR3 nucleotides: TGTGCCAGCAGCCCCGACAGGACGCGGAACGAAGCTTTCTTT.

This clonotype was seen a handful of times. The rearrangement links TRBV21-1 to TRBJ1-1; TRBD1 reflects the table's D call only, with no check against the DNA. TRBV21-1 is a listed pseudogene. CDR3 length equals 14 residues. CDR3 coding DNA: TGTGCCAGCAGCAATTTATGGACAGAATATGAAGCTTTCTTT. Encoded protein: CASSNLWTEYEAFF.

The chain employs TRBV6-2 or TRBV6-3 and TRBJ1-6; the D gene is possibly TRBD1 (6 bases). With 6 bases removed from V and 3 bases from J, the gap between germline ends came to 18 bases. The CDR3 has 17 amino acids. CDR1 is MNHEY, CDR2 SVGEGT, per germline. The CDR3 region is CASSLRQDALYNSPLHF. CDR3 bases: TGTGCCAGCAGCCTGAGACAGGACGCACTCTATAATTCACCCCTCCACTTT.

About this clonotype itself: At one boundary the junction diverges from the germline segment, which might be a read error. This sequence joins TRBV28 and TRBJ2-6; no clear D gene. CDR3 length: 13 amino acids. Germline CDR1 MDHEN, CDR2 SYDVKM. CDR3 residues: CGSSSSGANVLTF. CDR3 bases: TGTGGCAGCAGTTCCTCCGGGGCCAACGTCCTGACTTTC. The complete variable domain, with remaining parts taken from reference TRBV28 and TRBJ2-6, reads DVKVTQSSRYLVKRTGEKVFLECVQDMDHENMFWYRQDPGLGLRLIYFSYDVKMKEKGDIPEGYSVSREKKERFSLILESASTNQTSMYLCGSSSSGANVLTFGAGSRLTVL.